This record covers a single T cell receptor (beta chain). Antigen specificity is unknown. Oncomine TCR Beta short-read sequencing was applied to DNA from cultured CD4+ T cells. Researchers extracted genomic DNA from CD4+ T cells that had been cultured. Each CDR3 protein is one row after TCRdb ran MiXCR on the PCR reads. This sample carries roughly 8,000 distinct CDR3 sequences, less than 50% of them seen once, and the ten largest clones take under 25%. V was trimmed by 4 bases and J by 5 bases, leaving 18 bases between them. This CDR3 spans 16 amino acids. CDR1 and CDR2 from the germline V gene are SGDLS and YYNGEE. This record comes from a study of vaccination and CD4 T cells after COVID-19. Study-level information: A median of around 70 days (range 14 to 241) separated dose two from the taking of post-vaccine samples. Study results and limitations: SARS-CoV-2-reactive clonotypes showed a nonsignificant median rise from about 22 to 38.

Treatment described: roughly 10-day PBMC culture with coronavirus spike peptide pools or control peptides (ViraFEST assay). Unexposed donor CD4+ T cells predated the COVID-19 pandemic, collected 2011-2018. Wells that each held 1.5 million to 2 million PBMCs were cultured with 9.5 to 10 IU/ml IL-2 and approximately 10 ug/ml peptide pools. The V gene is TRBV9, the J gene TRBJ1-4; no clear D gene. Source material: CD4+ T cells from blood, cultured in vitro. This TCR was recovered from a human donor in good health. The CDR3 loop reads CASSPGPLGQNEKLFF. In DNA form, the CDR3 reads TGTGCCAGCAGCCCCGGACCTTTAGGGCAGAATGAAAAACTGTTTTTT.